These T cell receptor beta chains were read from a single sample in a study of identical twins. Via MiXCR, TCRdb re-called the 5' RACE reads, giving one row per CDR3 protein. The sample lists roughly 500,000 distinct CDR3 sequences; approximately 22% were seen once. The data were also submitted as part of a second study, on T cells expressing NK-cell markers.

The specimen sequenced was CD4+ T cells sorted from blood. Receptors originate from a woman between 18 and 30 years old in good health. Each CDR3 is given with its conserved first and last residue. The order of the fields is V gene, clone size, J gene, D gene, CDR3 protein, CDR3 DNA. The D gene is left open where the match is weak. Size values are once, few and many counts, or a class for expanded clones, and some rows have none.

>TRBV5-1|few|TRBJ2-1|NA
CASRPPGSKEQFF
TGCGCCAGCCGCCCGCCCGGCTCTAAGGAGCAGTTCTTC
>TRBV9|NA|TRBJ1-1|NA
CASSVSGENTEAFF
TGTGCCAGCAGCGTTTCGGGAGAGAACACTGAAGCTTTCTTT
>TRBV7-8|NA|TRBJ2-3|NA
CASSPDRITDTQYF
TGTGCCAGCAGCCCCGACCGGATCACAGATACGCAGTATTTT
>TRBV20-1|NA|TRBJ1-3|NA
CSARGGSSSGNTIYF
TGCAGTGCGAGGGGGGGCAGCAGCTCTGGAAACACCATATATTTT
>TRBV11-2|NA|TRBJ2-7|TRBD2
CASSYWTSGRRNEQYF
TGTGCCAGCAGCTACTGGACTAGCGGGAGACGTAACGAGCAGTACTTC
>TRBV27|few|TRBJ1-1|NA
CASSTYGRSFEAFF
TGTGCCAGCAGCACGTATGGACGGAGCTTCGAAGCTTTCTTT
>TRBV20-1|NA|TRBJ2-1|TRBD2
CSAPTSASSYNEQFF
TGCAGTGCACCAACTAGCGCGAGCTCCTACAATGAGCAGTTCTTC
>TRBV4-3|NA|TRBJ2-1|NA
CASSSPGVGEQFF
TGCGCCAGCAGCTCTCCGGGCGTTGGGGAGCAGTTCTTC
>TRBV5-1|few|TRBJ1-1|NA
CASSSSGLLNTEAFF
TGCGCCAGCAGCTCGTCGGGCCTTCTGAACACTGAAGCTTTCTTT
>TRBV20-1|NA|TRBJ2-3|NA
CSASGSPTDTQYF
TGCAGTGCTAGCGGGTCCCCCACAGATACGCAGTATTTT
>TRBV6-1|NA|TRBJ2-7|TRBD2
CASRSTSGRDEQYF
TGTGCCAGCAGATCGACTAGCGGGAGGGACGAGCAGTACTTC
>TRBV5-1|few|TRBJ2-2|TRBD2
CASSVLAGGMNTGELFF
TGCGCCAGCAGCGTCCTAGCGGGGGGGATGAACACCGGGGAGCTGTTTTTT
>TRBV12-3/TRBV12-4|NA|TRBJ1-5|TRBD1
CASSQRQGDQPQHF
TGTGCCAGCAGTCAAAGACAGGGGGACCAGCCCCAGCATTTT
>TRBV7-6|NA|TRBJ2-5|NA
CASSLNVPGKGTQYF
TGTGCCAGCAGCTTAAATGTCCCTGGGAAGGGAACCCAGTACTTC
>TRBV7-9|NA|TRBJ2-1|TRBD2
CASSLLSGSGDYEQFF
TGTGCCAGCAGCTTACTGTCGGGTAGCGGGGACTATGAGCAGTTCTTC
>TRBV7-2|many|TRBJ2-2|NA
CASSLGRTGELFF
TGTGCCAGCAGCTTAGGCCGGACCGGGGAGCTGTTTTTT
>TRBV12-3/TRBV12-4|NA|TRBJ1-2|TRBD1
CASSTGAGYTF
TGTGCCAGCAGTACAGGGGCCGGCTACACCTTC
>TRBV20-1|NA|TRBJ2-5|NA
CSAGAPQETQYF
TGCAGTGCGGGGGCCCCCCAAGAGACCCAGTACTTC
>TRBV12-3/TRBV12-4|few|TRBJ2-7|NA
CASSSESSYEQYF
TGTGCCAGCAGTTCGGAGAGCTCCTACGAGCAGTACTTC
>TRBV20-1|many|TRBJ2-7|NA
CSASDSSYEQYF
TGCAGTGCTTCTGACAGCTCCTACGAGCAGTACTTC
>TRBV2|few|TRBJ2-7|TRBD1
CASSEWGTGMGEQYF
TGTGCCAGCAGTGAATGGGGGACAGGGATGGGGGAGCAGTACTTC
>TRBV24-1|few|TRBJ2-7|TRBD2
CATYRGLATHEQYF
TGTGCCACCTACAGAGGACTAGCCACCCACGAGCAGTACTTC
>TRBV10-3|few|TRBJ2-5|NA
CAISGSRDGQETQYF
TGTGCCATCAGTGGGTCCCGGGACGGTCAAGAGACCCAGTACTTC
>TRBV12-3/TRBV12-4|NA|TRBJ2-1|TRBD2
CASSPPGSGRRGNWNEQFF
TGTGCCAGCAGTCCACCCGGTAGCGGGAGAAGAGGAAATTGGAATGAGCAGTTCTTC
>TRBV30|few|TRBJ2-7|TRBD1
CAWSVGTGNYEQYF
TGTGCCTGGAGTGTTGGGACAGGCAACTACGAGCAGTACTTC
>TRBV11-2|few|TRBJ2-5|TRBD2
CASSTGLAGGKETQYF
TGTGCCAGCAGCACTGGACTAGCGGGAGGTAAAGAGACCCAGTACTTC
>TRBV2|NA|TRBJ2-1|NA
CASSVGKSYNEQFF
TGTGCCAGCAGTGTGGGTAAATCCTACAATGAGCAGTTCTTC
>TRBV10-3|NA|TRBJ1-2|NA
CALSEGEEKSGYTF
TGTGCCCTCTCGGAGGGCGAAGAGAAAAGTGGCTACACCTTC
>TRBV20-1|NA|TRBJ1-1|NA
CSAIFSGTEAFF
TGCAGTGCTATTTTTTCTGGCACTGAAGCTTTCTTT
>TRBV18|NA|TRBJ2-5|NA
CASSAGTEETQYF
TGTGCCAGCTCAGCGGGGACAGAAGAGACCCAGTACTTC
>TRBV18|few|TRBJ2-7|NA
CASSPLPGQAGEQYF
TGTGCCAGCTCACCCTTACCGGGACAAGCTGGCGAGCAGTACTTC
>TRBV11-3|few|TRBJ2-1|TRBD2
CASSLEAGVGNEQFF
TGTGCCAGCAGCTTAGAGGCGGGAGTCGGCAATGAGCAGTTCTTC
>TRBV10-2|NA|TRBJ2-7|NA
CASSAGSFTHEQYF
TGCGCCAGCAGTGCGGGAAGCTTTACCCACGAGCAGTACTTC
>TRBV18|NA|TRBJ2-1|NA
CASSLERATYNEQFF
TGTGCCAGCTCACTTGAGCGGGCAACCTACAATGAGCAGTTCTTC
>TRBV12-3/TRBV12-4|few|TRBJ2-5|NA
CASSYMAETQYF
TGTGCCAGCAGTTATATGGCCGAGACCCAGTACTTC
>TRBV28|once|TRBJ1-5|NA
CASSLTGSISQPQHF
TGTGCCAGCAGTCTAACAGGGTCCATCAGTCAGCCCCAGCATTTT
>TRBV19|once|TRBJ2-7|TRBD1
CASSIDSADRGPYEQYF
TGTGCCAGTAGTATAGATTCGGCGGACAGGGGGCCCTACGAGCAGTACTTC
>TRBV6-1|NA|TRBJ1-5|NA
CASSRAYSNQPQHF
TGTGCCAGCTCCCGGGCATATAGCAATCAGCCCCAGCATTTT
>TRBV27|NA|TRBJ2-1|TRBD1
CASRRGGTGGYNEQFF
TGTGCCAGCAGGAGGGGAGGGACAGGGGGATACAATGAGCAGTTCTTC
>TRBV10-3|few|TRBJ2-7|NA
CAIRVQGRGEQYF
TGTGCCATCAGGGTACAGGGACGGGGCGAGCAGTACTTC
>TRBV6-5|NA|TRBJ2-7|TRBD1
CASSYDRGESYEQYF
TGTGCCAGCAGTTACGACAGGGGGGAGAGCTACGAGCAGTACTTC
>TRBV5-1|NA|TRBJ1-3|NA
CASSPGPSVGNTIYF
TGCGCCAGCAGCCCCGGGCCCTCAGTTGGAAACACCATATATTTT
>TRBV5-1|NA|TRBJ2-1|NA
CASSLALGEQFF
TGCGCCAGCAGCTTGGCCCTAGGTGAGCAGTTCTTC
>TRBV5-6|many|TRBJ1-2|NA
CASSLIALGGYTF
TGTGCCAGCAGCCTAATTGCCTTGGGCGGCTACACCTTC
>TRBV7-9|NA|TRBJ2-3|NA
CASSLVVPTDTQYF
TGTGCCAGCAGCTTAGTAGTACCCACAGATACGCAGTATTTT
>TRBV5-1|NA|TRBJ2-1|NA
CASSSGLEGYNEQFF
TGCGCCAGCAGTTCAGGTCTGGAGGGGTACAATGAGCAGTTCTTC
>TRBV5-1|NA|TRBJ2-1|TRBD2
CASSPGTSGSGQFF
TGCGCCAGCAGTCCCGGGACTAGCGGGAGTGGGCAGTTCTTC
>TRBV5-1|few|TRBJ2-1|TRBD2
CASSLGGLVLNEQFF
TGCGCCAGCAGCTTGGGGGGACTAGTTTTGAATGAGCAGTTCTTC
>TRBV7-2|many|TRBJ2-7|NA
CASSLASTKPYEQYF
TGTGCCAGCAGCCTCGCCTCGACTAAACCATACGAGCAGTACTTC
>TRBV9|NA|TRBJ1-1|NA
CASSVVGGLNTEAFF
TGTGCCAGCAGCGTAGTAGGAGGGTTGAACACTGAAGCTTTCTTT
>TRBV20-1|many|TRBJ2-1|TRBD2
CSASTTASGGAGNEQFF
TGCAGTGCTAGCACGACTGCAAGCGGGGGGGCCGGGAATGAGCAGTTCTTC
>TRBV5-5|NA|TRBJ2-3|TRBD2
CASHISGSRDTQYF
TGTGCCAGTCATATTAGCGGGAGCAGAGATACGCAGTATTTT
>TRBV20-1|NA|TRBJ1-1|NA
CSVVLNTEAFF
TGCAGTGTTGTCCTGAACACTGAAGCTTTCTTT
>TRBV7-2|NA|TRBJ2-5|NA
CASSLERVETQYF
TGTGCCAGCAGCTTAGAGCGGGTAGAGACCCAGTACTTC